A single sample gave rise to the 7 T cell receptor beta chains below, sequenced in a study of T cells after yellow fever vaccination. TCRdb used MiXCR to reprocess the 5' RACE reads, holding one entry per CDR3 protein. The sample has some 390,000 distinct CDR3 sequences; 18% are singletons. The sample consisted of PBMCs, taken before the yellow fever booster vaccination. These receptors came from a man aged 18 to 35 who received the YFV17D yellow fever vaccine.

V gene TRBV4-3 combines with J gene TRBJ2-5; weak D call: TRBD1 (5 bases). Trimming took off 0 bases at V and 5 bases at J, with 19 bases between the two ends. This CDR3 is 17 amino acids long. CDR1 LGHNA and CDR2 YSLEER come from the germline V gene. The CDR3 nucleotides read TGCGCCAGCAGCCAAGAAATGGCAGGGATTGCCGGGGAGACCCAGTACTTC. This sequence encodes CASSQEMAGIAGETQYF.

In this sample, this clonotype turned up many times. The chain couples TRBV11-2 to TRBJ2-5; 7 bases are a match to TRBD1. The CDR3 runs 14 residues. J was trimmed by 1 base and V by 5 bases; bases with no gene match: 4. Germline V gene data show CDR1 as SGHAT and CDR2 as FQNNGV. This CDR3 reads CASSPGGTQETQYF. The CDR3 DNA follows: TGTGCCAGCAGCCCAGGGGGTACCCAAGAGACCCAGTACTTC. Using reference TRBV11-2 and TRBJ2-5 for the parts outside the CDR3, the full variable domain is EAGVAQSPRYKIIEKRQSVAFWCNPISGHATLYWYQQILGQGPKLLIQFQNNGVVDDSQLPKDRFSAERLKGVDSTLKIQPAKLEDSAVYLCASSPGGTQETQYFGPGTRLLVL.

In nucleotides, the CDR3 is TGCGCCAGCTTACTTCCTCACATGAACACCTATAATTCACCCCTCCACTTT. This gives the protein CASLLPHMNTYNSPLHF. The chain has TRBV23-1 and TRBJ1-6; D not resolved. TRBV23-1 is known as an ORF, though its function is uncertain. CDR3 length equals 17 residues. V lost 8 bases, J lost 2 bases, and 19 bases lay in between.

J is TRBJ1-1 and V is TRBV12-3 or TRBV12-4; no clear D. The ends were cut back, 2 bases at V and 4 bases at J, with 17 bases in the middle. The CDR3 runs to 16 residues. The CDR3 here is CASSLKGHLRATEAFF. The CDR3 nucleotides are TGTGCCAGCAGTTTAAAGGGTCACCTTAGGGCCACTGAAGCTTTCTTT.

The chain carries TRBV5-1 and TRBJ2-2; D perhaps matches TRBD2 (6 bases). There are 15 residues in the CDR3. Germline V gene data show CDR1 as SGHRS and CDR2 as YFSETQ. V was pared by 0 bases and J by 6 bases, with 12 bases between. The CDR3 bases are TGCGCCAGCAGCTTGGACGGGGGATCCGCCGGGGAGCTGTTTTTT. Translated, it gives CASSLDGGSAGELFF.

This rearrangement joins TRBV4-2 to TRBJ1-4, with D hard to call. Trimming pared 3 bases from V and 6 bases from J, leaving 11 bases between. There are 14 residues in the CDR3. Germline V CDR1 and CDR2: LGHNA, YNFKEQ. In DNA, the CDR3 is TGTGCCAGCAGCCACCGAGGGCCCGATGAAAAACTGTTTTTT. The encoded protein is CASSHRGPDEKLFF.

With regard to this clonotype: The junction and the germline gene differ at one end; a read error may be behind it. This chain links TRBV29-1 with TRBJ2-1, with TRBD1 matching 8 bases. Per germline, CDR1 SQVTM and CDR2 ANQGSEA. The CDR3 contains 12 residues. The CDR3, as DNA: TGCAGCGCCGACAGGGGATACAGTGAGCAGTTCTTC. This encodes CSADRGYSEQFF.